This TCR beta chain was observed in a study of blood T cell repertoires in COVID-19. Study-wide background: Material from acute and convalescent COVID-19 was sourced from the United States, Italy and Spain. The cDNA or gDNA used as material had been derived from T cells, B-cell-depleted T cells, or PBMCs.

Original processing methods: Reference gene primer amplification gave estimated nucleated cell counts. Assay: immunoSEQ multiplex PCR; the TCRdb copy retains only in-frame clones and omits some. V and J calls and clone size are those listed in that table; D and trimming were worked out from the DNA. The table records about 280,000 clones, 88% of them present only once. The CDR3 covers 15 residues. CDR1 is SGHAT and CDR2 is FQDESV in the germline V gene (reference sequence). V lost 7 bases and J 5 bases, leaving 18 bases between the germline ends. The sequence was obtained from a young man with active or convalescent COVID-19. The specimen was peripheral blood. The chain links TRBV11-1 to TRBJ2-1, with D maybe TRBD1 (6 bases). Here the CDR3 DNA reads TGTGCCAGCAACTCGGGACAAGGAGTTAACAATGAGCAGTTCTTC. Translating gives CASNSGQGVNNEQFF.